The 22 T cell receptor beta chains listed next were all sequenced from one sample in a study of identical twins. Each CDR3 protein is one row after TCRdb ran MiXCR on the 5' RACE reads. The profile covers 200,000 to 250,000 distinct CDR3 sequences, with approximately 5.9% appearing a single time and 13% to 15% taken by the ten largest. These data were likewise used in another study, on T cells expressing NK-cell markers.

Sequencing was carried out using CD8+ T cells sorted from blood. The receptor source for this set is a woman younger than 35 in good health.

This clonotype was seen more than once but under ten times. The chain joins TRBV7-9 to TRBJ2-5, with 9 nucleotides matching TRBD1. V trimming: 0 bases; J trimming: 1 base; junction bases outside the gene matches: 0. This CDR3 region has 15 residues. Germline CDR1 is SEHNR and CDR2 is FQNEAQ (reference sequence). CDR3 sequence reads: CASSLATGGQETQYF. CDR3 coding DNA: TGTGCCAGCAGCTTAGCGACAGGGGGCCAAGAGACCCAGTACTTC.

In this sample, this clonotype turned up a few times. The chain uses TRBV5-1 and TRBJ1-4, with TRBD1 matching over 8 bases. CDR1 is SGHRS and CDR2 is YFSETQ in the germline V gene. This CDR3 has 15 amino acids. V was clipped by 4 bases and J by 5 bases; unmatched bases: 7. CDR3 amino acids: CASSIETGVNEKLFF. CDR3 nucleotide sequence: TGCGCCAGCAGCATAGAGACAGGGGTCAATGAAAAACTGTTTTTT.

CDR3 DNA sequence: TGTGCCAGCAGCCGTTTGGGGTATGAGCAGTTCTTC. It is translated as CASSRLGYEQFF. This sequence joins TRBV7-8 and TRBJ2-1; D ambiguous. CDR1 SGHVS and CDR2 FQNEAQ come from the germline V gene. Trimming removed 5 bases at V and 8 bases at J, with 10 bases between. This CDR3 contains 12 residues.

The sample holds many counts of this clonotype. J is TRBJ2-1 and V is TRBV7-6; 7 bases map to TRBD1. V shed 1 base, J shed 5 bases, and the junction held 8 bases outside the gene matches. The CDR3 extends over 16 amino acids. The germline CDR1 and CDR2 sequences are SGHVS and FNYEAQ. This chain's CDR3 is CASSLVPQGPNNEQFF. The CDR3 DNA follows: TGTGCCAGCAGCTTAGTCCCACAGGGGCCAAACAATGAGCAGTTCTTC.

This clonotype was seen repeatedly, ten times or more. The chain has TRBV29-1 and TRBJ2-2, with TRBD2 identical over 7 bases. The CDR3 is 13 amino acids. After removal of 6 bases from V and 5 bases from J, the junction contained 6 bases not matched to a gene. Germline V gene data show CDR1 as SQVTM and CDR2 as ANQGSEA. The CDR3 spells CSVAGVGTGELFF. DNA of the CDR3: TGCAGCGTGGCGGGAGTAGGGACCGGGGAGCTGTTTTTT.

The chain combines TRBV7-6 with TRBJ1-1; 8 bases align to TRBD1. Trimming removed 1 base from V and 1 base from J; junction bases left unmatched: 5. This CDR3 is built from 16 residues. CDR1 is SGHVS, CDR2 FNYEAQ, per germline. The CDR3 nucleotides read TGTGCCAGCAGCTTAGGGACAGGGTGGGGGAACACTGAAGCTTTCTTT. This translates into CASSLGTGWGNTEAFF.

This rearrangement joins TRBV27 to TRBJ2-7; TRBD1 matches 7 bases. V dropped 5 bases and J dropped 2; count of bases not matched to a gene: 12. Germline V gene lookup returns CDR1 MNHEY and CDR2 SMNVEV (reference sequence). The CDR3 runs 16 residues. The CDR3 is CASSLSPGQFTYEQYF. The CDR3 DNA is TGTGCCAGCAGTCTCTCACCGGGACAGTTTACCTACGAGCAGTACTTC.

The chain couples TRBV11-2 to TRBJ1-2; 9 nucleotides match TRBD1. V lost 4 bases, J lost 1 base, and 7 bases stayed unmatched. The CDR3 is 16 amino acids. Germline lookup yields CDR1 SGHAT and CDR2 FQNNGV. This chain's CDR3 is CASSSGTGFGNYGYTF. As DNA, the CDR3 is TGTGCCAGCAGCTCCGGGACAGGGTTTGGTAACTATGGCTACACCTTC.

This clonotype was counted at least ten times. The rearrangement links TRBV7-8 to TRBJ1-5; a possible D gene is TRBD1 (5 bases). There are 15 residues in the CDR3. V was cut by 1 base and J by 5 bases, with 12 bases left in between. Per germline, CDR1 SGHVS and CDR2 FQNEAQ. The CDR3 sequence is CASSLDFRGDQPQHF. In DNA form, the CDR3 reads TGTGCCAGCAGCTTAGATTTCCGAGGGGATCAGCCCCAGCATTTT. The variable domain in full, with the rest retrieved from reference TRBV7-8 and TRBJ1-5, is GAGVSQSPRYKVAKRGQDVALRCDPISGHVSLFWYQQALGQGPEFLTYFQNEAQLDKSGLPSDRFFAERPEGSVSTLKIQRTQQEDSAVYLCASSLDFRGDQPQHFGDGTRLSIL.

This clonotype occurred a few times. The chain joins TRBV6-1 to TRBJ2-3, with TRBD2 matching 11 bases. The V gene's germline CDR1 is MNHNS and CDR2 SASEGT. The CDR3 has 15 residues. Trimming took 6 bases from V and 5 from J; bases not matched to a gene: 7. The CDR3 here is CASRLLAGVEDTQYF. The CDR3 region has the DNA TGTGCCAGCAGACTACTAGCGGGGGTAGAAGATACGCAGTATTTT.

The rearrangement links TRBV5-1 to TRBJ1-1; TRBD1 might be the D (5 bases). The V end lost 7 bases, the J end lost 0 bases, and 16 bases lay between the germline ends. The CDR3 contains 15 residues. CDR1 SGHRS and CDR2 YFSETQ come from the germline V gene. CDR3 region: CASSPPDIMNTEAFF. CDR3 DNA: TGCGCCAGCTCCCCCCCGGACATCATGAACACTGAAGCTTTCTTT.

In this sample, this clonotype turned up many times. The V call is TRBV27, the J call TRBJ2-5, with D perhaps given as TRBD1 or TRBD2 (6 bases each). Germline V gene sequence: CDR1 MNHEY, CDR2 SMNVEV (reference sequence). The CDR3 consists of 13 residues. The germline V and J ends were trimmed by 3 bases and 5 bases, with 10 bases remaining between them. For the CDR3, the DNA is TGTGCCAGCAGTTTGGACAGCGGGGAGACCCAGTACTTC. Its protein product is CASSLDSGETQYF.

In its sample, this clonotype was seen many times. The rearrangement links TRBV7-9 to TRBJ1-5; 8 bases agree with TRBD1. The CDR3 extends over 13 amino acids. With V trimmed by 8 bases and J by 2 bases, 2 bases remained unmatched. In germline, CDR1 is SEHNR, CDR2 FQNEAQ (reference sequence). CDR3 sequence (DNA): TGTGCCAGCCAGGGGGCGGGCAATCAGCCCCAGCATTTT. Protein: CASQGAGNQPQHF.

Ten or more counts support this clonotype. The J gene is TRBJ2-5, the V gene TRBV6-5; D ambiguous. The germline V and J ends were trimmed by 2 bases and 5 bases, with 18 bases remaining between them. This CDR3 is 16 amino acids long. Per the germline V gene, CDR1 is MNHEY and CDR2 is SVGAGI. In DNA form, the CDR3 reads TGTGCCAGCAGTTACGCCCGAGAACGGGTAGGGGAGACCCAGTACTTC. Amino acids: CASSYARERVGETQYF.

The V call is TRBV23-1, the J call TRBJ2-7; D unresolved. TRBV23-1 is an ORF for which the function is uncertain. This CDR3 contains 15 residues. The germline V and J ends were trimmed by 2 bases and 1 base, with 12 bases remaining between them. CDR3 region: CASSQSQTLSYEQYF. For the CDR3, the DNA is TGCGCCAGCAGTCAAAGTCAGACCCTTTCCTACGAGCAGTACTTC.

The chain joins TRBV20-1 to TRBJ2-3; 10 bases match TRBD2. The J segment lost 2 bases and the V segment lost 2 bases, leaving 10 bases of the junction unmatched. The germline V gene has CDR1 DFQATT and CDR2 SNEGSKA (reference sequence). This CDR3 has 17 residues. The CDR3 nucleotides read TGCAGTGCTAGACGGCTAGCGGGAGAGATACACACAGATACGCAGTATTTT. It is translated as CSARRLAGEIHTDTQYF.

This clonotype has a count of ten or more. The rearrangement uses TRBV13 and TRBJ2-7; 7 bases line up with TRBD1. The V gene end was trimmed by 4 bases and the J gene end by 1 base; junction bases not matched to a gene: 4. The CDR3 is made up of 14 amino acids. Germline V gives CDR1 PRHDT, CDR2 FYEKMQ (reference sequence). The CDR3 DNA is TGTGCCAGCAGCTGGACAGGTGGGTCCTACGAGCAGTACTTC. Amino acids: CASSWTGGSYEQYF.

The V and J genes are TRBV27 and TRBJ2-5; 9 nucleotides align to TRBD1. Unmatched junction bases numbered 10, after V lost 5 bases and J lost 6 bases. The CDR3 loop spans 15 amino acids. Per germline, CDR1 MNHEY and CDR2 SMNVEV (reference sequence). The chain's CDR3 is CASSIGTGSFQTQYF. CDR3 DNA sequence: TGTGCCAGCAGTATCGGGACAGGGAGCTTCCAGACCCAGTACTTC.

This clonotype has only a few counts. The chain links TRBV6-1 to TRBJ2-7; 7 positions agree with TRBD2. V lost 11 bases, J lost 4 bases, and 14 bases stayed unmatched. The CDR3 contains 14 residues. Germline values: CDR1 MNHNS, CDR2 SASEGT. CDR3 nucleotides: TGTGCCGCGACCCCGGGACTATCGGAATACGAGCAGTACTTC. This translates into CAATPGLSEYEQYF.

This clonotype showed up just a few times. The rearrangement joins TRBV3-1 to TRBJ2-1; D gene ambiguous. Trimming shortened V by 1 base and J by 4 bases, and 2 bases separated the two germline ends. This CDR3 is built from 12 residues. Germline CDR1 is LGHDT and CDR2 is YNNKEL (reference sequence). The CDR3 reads CASSQVYNEQFF. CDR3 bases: TGTGCCAGCAGCCAAGTTTACAATGAGCAGTTCTTC.

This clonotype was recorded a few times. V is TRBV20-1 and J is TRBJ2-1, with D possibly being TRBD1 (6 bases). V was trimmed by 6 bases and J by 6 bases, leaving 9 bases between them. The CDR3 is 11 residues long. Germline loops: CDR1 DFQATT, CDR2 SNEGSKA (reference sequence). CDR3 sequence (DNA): TGCAGTGCCAAGGACAGCAATGAGCAGTTCTTC. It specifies CSAKDSNEQFF.

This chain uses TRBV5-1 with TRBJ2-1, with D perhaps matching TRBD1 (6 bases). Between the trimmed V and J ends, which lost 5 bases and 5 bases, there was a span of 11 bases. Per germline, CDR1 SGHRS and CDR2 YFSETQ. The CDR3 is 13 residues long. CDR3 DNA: TGCGCCAGCAGGTGGGACATAGACAATGAGCAGTTCTTC. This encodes CASRWDIDNEQFF.